This record covers a single TCR beta chain. These data originate in a study of T cell repertoires in cytomegalovirus infection. Background on the study: Public TCR beta signatures marked donors with CMV infection and the matching HLA.

The CDR3 extends over 15 amino acids. Trimming shortened V by 4 bases and J by 4 bases, and 16 bases separated the two germline ends. Each CDR3 protein gets one entry after TCRdb re-called the reads with MiXCR. The data contain approximately 750,000 distinct CDR3 sequences, about 40% of them singletons. The TCR was taken from a human donor in good health (CMV status not recorded). Some clones in this sample may be carry-over from other donors' samples. V and J are TRBV12-3 or TRBV12-4 and TRBJ1-2, with D perhaps TRBD1 (5 bases). Input material: PBMCs. CDR3 region: CASSSTEGRAYGYTF. The CDR3 DNA is TGTGCCAGCAGTTCCACGGAGGGCAGGGCCTATGGCTACACCTTC.